Listed below are T cell receptor beta chains from one sample, sequenced in a study of CD8+ T cells in alopecia areata. Profiled with immunoSEQ multiplex PCR; TCRdb holds only in-frame clones, not every one. The table records nearly 95,000 clones, more than 65% of them present only once. This material consisted of CD8+ T cells sorted from blood, taken at week 44, from a patient treated with tofacitinib. The source of these receptors is a human donor with alopecia areata. Both conserved end residues are part of each CDR3. The D gene is left open where the match is weak. Size tells how often a clone was seen (once, few, many) or the class of an expanded clone, and some rows leave it out.

abundance	v_gene	j_gene	d_gene	CDR3nt	CDR3aa
NA	TRBV4-3	TRBJ2-7	NA	TGCGCCAGCAGCCAACGGGATGGCTACGAGCAGTACTTC	CASSQRDGYEQYF
NA	TRBV7-2	TRBJ1-2	TRBD1	TGCGCCAGCAGCTATAAACTGGGACAGCCACCCAACTATGGCTACACCTTC	CASSYKLGQPPNYGYTF
NA	TRBV30	TRBJ2-5	NA	TGTGCCTGGGCAGGGGAGACCCAGTACTTC	CAWAGETQYF
once	TRBV9	TRBJ2-2	NA	TGTGCCAGCAGCGCCTCCGGGACACCGAACACCGGGGAGCTGTTTTTT	CASSASGTPNTGELFF
NA	TRBV7-6	TRBJ2-2	TRBD1	TGTGCCAGCAGCTTAATACCGCCGGACAGGGAAAACACCGGGGAGCTGTTTTTT	CASSLIPPDRENTGELFF
NA	TRBV29-1	TRBJ1-2	NA	TGCAGCGTATTATCCGGGGAAAGCAATGGCTACACCTTC	CSVLSGESNGYTF
NA	TRBV19	TRBJ2-1	NA	TGTGCCAGTAGTACCTTATCGGACGGTGGGTCCTCCTACAATGAGCAGTTCTTC	CASSTLSDGGSSYNEQFF
few	TRBV27	TRBJ2-3	NA	TGTGCCAGCAGTTCCGAGACAGATACGCAGTATTTT	CASSSETDTQYF
once	TRBV2	TRBJ2-7	TRBD1	TGTGCCAGCCAGGGAGGGACAGGGGGGGCCTACGAGCAGTACTTC	CASQGGTGGAYEQYF
NA	TRBV30	TRBJ2-7	TRBD1	TGTGCCTTGGGACAGGGCAATAGTCGCGAGCAGTACTTC	CALGQGNSREQYF
NA	TRBV19	TRBJ2-7	TRBD1	TGTGCCAGTAGTGACCCCGGCGACAGGGGCTACGAGCAGTACTTC	CASSDPGDRGYEQYF
NA	TRBV30	TRBJ2-3	TRBD2	TGTGCCTGGAGGCGGGGGAGTACGCAGTATTTT	CAWRRGSTQYF
many	TRBV21-1	TRBJ1-5	NA	TGTGCCAGACGAAGACAAGACAGAAGAAATCAGCCCCAGCATTTT	CARRRQDRRNQPQHF